The rows below give T cell receptor beta chains drawn from one sample of a study of OX40 agonist ivuxolimab in advanced cancers. Assay: immunoSEQ multiplex PCR; the TCRdb copy retains only in-frame clones and omits some. This sample has about 49,000 clones, with 85% found just once. The specimen comprised CD4+ or CD8+ T cells sorted from blood, sampled in a trial of the OX40 agonist ivuxolimab. These receptors were collected from an adult with an advanced solid tumor such as melanoma, head and neck, liver or kidney cancer. CDR3s include the opening cysteine and the closing phenylalanine or tryptophan.

v_call,j_call,cdr3_aa
TRBV14,TRBJ1-2,CASSQDRTGAANYGYTF
TRBV7-9,TRBJ1-1,CASSPGVTEAFF
TRBV19,TRBJ2-1,CASSMRGGGAGDEQFF
TRBV7-9,TRBJ1-2,CASSLAQQDGYTF
TRBV4-3,TRBJ2-2,CASSQDRRNTGELFF
TRBV30,TRBJ2-1,CAWSHGGGADEQFF
TRBV15,TRBJ2-1,CATSRGAGVYNEQFF
TRBV10-3,TRBJ2-3,CAIRGADTQYF
TRBV9,TRBJ1-1,CASSAPRDSLNSEAFF
TRBV6-5,TRBJ1-1,CASSYSKSGRNTEAFF
TRBV4-1,TRBJ2-5,CASSQSSVSGTQYF
TRBV4-2,TRBJ2-7,CASSQTERDEQYF
TRBV5-1,TRBJ1-2,CASSLGVFDGYTF
TRBV5-6,TRBJ2-3,CASSSLETSTDTQYF
TRBV28,TRBJ2-4,CASSLEEWGNIQYF